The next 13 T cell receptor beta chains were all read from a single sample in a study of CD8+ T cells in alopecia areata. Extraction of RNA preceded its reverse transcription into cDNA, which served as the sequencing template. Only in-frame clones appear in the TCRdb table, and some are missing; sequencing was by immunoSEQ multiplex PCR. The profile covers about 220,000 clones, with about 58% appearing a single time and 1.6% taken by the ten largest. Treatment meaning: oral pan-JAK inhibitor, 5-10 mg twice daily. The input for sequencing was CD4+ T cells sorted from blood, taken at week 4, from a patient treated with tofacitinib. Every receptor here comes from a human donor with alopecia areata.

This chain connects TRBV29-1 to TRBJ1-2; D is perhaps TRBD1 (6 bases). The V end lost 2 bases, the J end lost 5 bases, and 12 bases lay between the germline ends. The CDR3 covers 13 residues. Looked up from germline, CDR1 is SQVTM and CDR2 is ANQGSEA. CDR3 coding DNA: TGCAGCGTTGAATTAGGGGGGACGTATGGCTACACCTTC. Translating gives CSVELGGTYGYTF.

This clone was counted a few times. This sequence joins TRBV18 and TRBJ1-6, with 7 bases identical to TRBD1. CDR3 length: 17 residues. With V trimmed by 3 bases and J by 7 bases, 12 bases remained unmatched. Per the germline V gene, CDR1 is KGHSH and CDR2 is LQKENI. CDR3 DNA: TGTGCCAGCTCACCCACCCTTGACTCGACAGGGAATTCACCCCTCCACTTT. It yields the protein CASSPTLDSTGNSPLHF.

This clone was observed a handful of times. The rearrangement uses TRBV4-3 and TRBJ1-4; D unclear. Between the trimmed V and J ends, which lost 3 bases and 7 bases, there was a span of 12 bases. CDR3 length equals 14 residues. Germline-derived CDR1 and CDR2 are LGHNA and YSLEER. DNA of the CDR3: TGCGCCAGCAGCCAGGGGATTCTTGGTGAAAAACTGTTTTTT. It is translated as CASSQGILGEKLFF.

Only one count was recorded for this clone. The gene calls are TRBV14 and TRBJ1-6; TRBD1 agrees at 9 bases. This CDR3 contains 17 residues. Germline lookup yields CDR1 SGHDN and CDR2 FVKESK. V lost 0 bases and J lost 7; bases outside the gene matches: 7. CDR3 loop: CASSQDRPTGGNSPLHF. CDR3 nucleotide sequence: TGTGCCAGCAGCCAAGATAGGCCGACAGGGGGGAATTCACCCCTCCACTTT.

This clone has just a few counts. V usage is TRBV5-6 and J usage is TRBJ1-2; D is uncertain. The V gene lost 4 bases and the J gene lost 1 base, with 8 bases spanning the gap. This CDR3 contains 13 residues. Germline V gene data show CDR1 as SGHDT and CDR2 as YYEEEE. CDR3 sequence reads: CASSTGNNYGYTF. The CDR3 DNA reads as TGTGCCAGCAGCACCGGGAATAACTATGGCTACACCTTC.

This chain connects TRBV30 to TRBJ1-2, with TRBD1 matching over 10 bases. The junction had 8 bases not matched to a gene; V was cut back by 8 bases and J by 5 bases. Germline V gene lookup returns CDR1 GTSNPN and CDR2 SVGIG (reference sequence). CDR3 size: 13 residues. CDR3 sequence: CAGGGQGTYGYTF. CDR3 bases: TGTGCCGGAGGGGGACAGGGGACGTATGGCTACACCTTC.

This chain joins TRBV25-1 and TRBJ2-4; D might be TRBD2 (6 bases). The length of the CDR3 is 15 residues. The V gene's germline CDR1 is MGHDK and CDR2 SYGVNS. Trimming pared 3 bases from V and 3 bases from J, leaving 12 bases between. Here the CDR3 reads CASSDGGTHKNIQYF. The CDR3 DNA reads TGTGCCAGCAGTGACGGCGGGACCCACAAAAACATTCAGTACTTC.

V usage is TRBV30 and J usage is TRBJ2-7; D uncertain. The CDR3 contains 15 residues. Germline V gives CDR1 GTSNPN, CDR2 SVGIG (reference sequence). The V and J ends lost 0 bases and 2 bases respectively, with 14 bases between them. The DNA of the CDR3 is TGTGCCTGGAGTGTGGGTCTAGTCGGCACCTACGAGCAGTACTTC. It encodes CAWSVGLVGTYEQYF.

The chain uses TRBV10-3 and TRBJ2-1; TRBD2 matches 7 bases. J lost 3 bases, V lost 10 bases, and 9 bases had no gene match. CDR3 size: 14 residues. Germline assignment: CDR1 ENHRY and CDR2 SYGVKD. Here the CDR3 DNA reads TGTGCCAGTCGCCCGGGGGGAAACTACAATGAGCAGTTCTTC. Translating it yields CASRPGGNYNEQFF.

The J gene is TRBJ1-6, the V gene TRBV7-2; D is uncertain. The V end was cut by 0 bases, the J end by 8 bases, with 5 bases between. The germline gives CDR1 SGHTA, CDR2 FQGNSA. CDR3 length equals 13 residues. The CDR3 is CASSLAPYSPLHF. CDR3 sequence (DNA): TGTGCCAGCAGCTTAGCGCCGTATTCACCCCTCCACTTT.

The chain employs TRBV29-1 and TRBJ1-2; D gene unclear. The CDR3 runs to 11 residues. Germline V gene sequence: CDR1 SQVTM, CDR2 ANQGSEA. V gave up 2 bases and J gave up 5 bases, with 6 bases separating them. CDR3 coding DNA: TGCAGCGTTGAAAGAATGTATGGCTACACCTTC. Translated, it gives CSVERMYGYTF.

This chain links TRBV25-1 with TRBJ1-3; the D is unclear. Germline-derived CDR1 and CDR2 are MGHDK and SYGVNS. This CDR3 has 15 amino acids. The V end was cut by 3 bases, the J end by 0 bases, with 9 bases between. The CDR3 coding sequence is TGTGCCAGCAGTGACCCGTCACGCTCTGGAAACACCATATATTTT. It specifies CASSDPSRSGNTIYF.

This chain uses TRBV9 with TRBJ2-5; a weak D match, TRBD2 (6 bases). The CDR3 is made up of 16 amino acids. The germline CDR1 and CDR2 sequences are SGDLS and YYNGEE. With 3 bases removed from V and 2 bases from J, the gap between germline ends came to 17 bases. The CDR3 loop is CASSARGGGEQETQYF. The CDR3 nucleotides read TGTGCCAGCAGCGCCCGGGGAGGCGGGGAGCAAGAGACCCAGTACTTC.